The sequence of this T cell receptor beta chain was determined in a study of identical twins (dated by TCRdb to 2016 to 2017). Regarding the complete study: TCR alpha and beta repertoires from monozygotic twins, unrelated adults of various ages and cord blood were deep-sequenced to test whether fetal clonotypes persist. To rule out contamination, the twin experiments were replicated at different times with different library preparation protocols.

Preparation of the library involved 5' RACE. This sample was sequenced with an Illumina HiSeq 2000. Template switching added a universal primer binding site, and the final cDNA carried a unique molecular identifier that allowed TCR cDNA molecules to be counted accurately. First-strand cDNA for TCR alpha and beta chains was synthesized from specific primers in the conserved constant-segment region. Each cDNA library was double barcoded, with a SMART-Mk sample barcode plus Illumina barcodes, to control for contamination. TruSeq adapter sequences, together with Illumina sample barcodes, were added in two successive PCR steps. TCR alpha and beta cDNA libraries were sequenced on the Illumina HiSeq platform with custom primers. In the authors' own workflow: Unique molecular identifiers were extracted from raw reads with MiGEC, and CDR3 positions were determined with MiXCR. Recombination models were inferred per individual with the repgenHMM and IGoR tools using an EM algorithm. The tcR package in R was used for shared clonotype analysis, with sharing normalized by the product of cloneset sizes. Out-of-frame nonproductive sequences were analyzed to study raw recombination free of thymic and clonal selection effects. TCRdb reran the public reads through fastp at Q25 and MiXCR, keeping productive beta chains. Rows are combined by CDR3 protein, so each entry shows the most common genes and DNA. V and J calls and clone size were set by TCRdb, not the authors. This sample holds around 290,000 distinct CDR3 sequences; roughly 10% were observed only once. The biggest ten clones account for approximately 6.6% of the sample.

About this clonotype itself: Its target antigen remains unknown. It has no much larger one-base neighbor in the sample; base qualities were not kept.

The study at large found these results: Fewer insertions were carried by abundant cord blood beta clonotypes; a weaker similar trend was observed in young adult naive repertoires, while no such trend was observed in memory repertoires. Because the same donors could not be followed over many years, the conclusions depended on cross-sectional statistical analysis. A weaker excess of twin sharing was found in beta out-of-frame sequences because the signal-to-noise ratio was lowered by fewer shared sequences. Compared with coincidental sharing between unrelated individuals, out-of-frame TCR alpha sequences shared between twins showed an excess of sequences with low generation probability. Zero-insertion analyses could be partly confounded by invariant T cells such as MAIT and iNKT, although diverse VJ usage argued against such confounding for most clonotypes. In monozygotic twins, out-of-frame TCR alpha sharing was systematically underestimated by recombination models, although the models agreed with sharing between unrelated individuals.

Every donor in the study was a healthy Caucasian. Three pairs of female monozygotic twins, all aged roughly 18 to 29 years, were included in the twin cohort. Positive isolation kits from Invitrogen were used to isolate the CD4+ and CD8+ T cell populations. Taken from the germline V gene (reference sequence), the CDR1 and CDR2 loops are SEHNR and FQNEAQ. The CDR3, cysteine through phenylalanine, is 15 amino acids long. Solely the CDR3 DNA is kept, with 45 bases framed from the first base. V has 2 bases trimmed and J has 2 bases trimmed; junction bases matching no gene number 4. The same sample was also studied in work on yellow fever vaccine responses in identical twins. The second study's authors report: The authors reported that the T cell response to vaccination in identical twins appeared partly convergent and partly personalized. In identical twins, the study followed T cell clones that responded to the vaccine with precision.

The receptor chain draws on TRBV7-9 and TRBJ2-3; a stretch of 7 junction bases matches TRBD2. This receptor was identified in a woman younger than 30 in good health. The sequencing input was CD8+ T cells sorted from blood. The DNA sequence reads TGTGCCAGCAGCTTATTGGAGCGGGACACAGATACGCAGTATTTT. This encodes CASSLLERDTDTQYF.